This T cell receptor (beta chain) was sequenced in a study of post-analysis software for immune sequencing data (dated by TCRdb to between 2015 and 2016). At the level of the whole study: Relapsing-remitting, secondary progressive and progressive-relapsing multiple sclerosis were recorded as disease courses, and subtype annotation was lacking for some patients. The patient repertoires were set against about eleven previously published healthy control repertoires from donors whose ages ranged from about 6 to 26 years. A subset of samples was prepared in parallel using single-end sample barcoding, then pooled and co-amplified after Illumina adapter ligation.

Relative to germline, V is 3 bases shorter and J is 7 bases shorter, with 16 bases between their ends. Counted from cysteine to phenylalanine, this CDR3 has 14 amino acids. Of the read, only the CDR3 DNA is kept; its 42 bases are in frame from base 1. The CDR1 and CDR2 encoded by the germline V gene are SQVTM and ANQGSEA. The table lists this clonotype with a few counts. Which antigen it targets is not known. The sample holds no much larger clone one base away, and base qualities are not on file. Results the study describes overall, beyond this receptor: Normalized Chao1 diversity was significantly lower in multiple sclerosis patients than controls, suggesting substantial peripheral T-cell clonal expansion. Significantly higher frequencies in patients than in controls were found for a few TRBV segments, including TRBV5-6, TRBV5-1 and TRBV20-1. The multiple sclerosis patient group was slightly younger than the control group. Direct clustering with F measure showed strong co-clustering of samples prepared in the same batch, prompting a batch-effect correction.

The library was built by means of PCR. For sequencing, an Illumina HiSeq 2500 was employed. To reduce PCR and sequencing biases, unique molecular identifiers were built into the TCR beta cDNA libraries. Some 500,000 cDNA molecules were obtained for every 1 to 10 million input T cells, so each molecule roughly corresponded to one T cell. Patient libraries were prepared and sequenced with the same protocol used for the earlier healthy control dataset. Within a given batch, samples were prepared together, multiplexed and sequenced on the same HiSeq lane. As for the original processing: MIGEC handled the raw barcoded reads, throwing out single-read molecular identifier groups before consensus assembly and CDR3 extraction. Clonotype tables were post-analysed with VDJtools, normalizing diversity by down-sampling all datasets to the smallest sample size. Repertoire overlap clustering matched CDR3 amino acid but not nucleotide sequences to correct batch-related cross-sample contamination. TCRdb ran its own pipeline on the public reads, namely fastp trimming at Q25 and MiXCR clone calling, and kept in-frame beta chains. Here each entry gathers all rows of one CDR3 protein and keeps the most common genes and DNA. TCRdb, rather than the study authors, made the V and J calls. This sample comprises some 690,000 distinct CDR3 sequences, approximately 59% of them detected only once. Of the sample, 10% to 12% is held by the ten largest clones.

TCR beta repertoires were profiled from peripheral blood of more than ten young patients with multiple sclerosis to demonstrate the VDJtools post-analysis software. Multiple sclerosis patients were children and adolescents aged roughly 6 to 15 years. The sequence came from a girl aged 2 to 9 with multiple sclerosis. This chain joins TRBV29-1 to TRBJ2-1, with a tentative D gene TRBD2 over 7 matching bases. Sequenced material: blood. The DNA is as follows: TGCAGCGTTGAGGGGGCGGGAGTAGGGAATGAGCAGTTCTTC. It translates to CSVEGAGVGNEQFF.